Shown below are 9 T cell receptor beta chains from a single sample sequenced in a study of regulatory T cells in long-lasting Graves disease. Time point here: newly diagnosed GD, antithyroid drugs for less than 3 months. Generation of the TCR library employed RNA extracted from PBMCs. The TCR beta library used iRepertoire HTBI primers with Arm-PCR amplification of CDR3. One entry per CDR3 protein, called by TCRdb with MiXCR from the multiplex PCR reads. The data show a few hundred thousand distinct CDR3 sequences, around 19% seen once. The data were also submitted as part of a second study, on T cells in Graves' hyperthyroidism and ophthalmopathy.

Material: peripheral blood mononuclear cells (PBMCs), obtained at new diagnosis, from a patient treated with antithyroid drugs. These receptor sequences come from a young woman with Graves disease.

As concerns this clonotype: A much bigger clone sits one base away, suggesting this may be a read error. The V call is TRBV2, the J call TRBJ2-1; the D is unclear. The CDR3 extends over 12 amino acids. From germline, CDR1 is SNHLY and CDR2 FYNNEI. V shed 5 bases and J shed 5 bases, with 7 bases lying between them. Here the CDR3 reads CASSSTHNEQFF. The CDR3 region has the DNA TGTGCCAGCAGTTCAACCCACAATGAGCAGTTCTTC.

This clonotype was counted a few times. At one end the junction does not follow the germline gene, possibly because of a read error. V is TRBV24-1 and J is TRBJ1-1; D not resolved. From germline, CDR1 is KGHDR and CDR2 SFDVKD. This CDR3 spans 12 amino acids. The CDR3 reads CATRGRNTETFF. In DNA, the CDR3 is TGTGCCACCAGGGGGAGGAACACTGAAACTTTCTTT.

Ten or more counts support this clonotype. The chain employs TRBV10-3 and TRBJ1-1; a weak D match, TRBD1 (6 bases). Germline CDR1 ENHRY, CDR2 SYGVKD. CDR3 size: 14 residues. Trimming took off 10 bases at V and 0 bases at J, with 15 bases between the two ends. The CDR3 is CATQEQGLNTEAFF. CDR3 bases: TGTGCCACTCAGGAACAGGGCCTGAACACTGAAGCTTTCTTT.

This clonotype was seen repeatedly, ten times or more. The chain uses TRBV12-3 or TRBV12-4 and TRBJ2-2; possible D gene TRBD2, 6 bases. V was trimmed by 5 bases and J by 2 bases, leaving 12 bases between them. CDR3 length: 15 residues. The CDR3 spells CASSGGTRNTGELFF. DNA of the CDR3: TGTGCCAGCAGTGGGGGGACCCGAAACACCGGGGAGCTGTTTTTT.

This clonotype was recorded many times. The gene calls are TRBV6-5 and TRBJ2-7, with 11 bases identical to TRBD2. The V gene end was trimmed by 0 bases and the J gene end by 3 bases; junction bases not matched to a gene: 4. The germline CDR1 and CDR2 sequences are MNHEY and SVGAGI. The CDR3 has 16 residues. The CDR3 sequence: CASSYSGLAELYEQYF. CDR3 bases: TGTGCCAGCAGTTACTCGGGACTAGCGGAGCTCTACGAGCAGTACTTC.

The chain joins TRBV9 to TRBJ1-2; 7 bases map to TRBD1. The CDR3 extends over 13 amino acids. After removal of 4 bases from V and 8 bases from J, the junction contained 8 bases not matched to a gene. Germline CDR1 reads SGDLS; CDR2 reads YYNGEE. The DNA of the CDR3 is TGTGCCAGCAGCCTCGAACACAGGGGCGGCTACACCTTC. This encodes CASSLEHRGGYTF.

The chain is built from TRBV4-1 and TRBJ1-1; the match to TRBD1 covers 9 bases. Looked up from germline, CDR1 is MGHRA and CDR2 is YSYEKL. Trimming cost V 3 bases and J 4 bases; bases outside gene matches: 3. The CDR3 is made up of 14 amino acids. DNA of the CDR3: TGCGCCAGCAGCCACAGGACAGGGGTCACTGAAGCTTTCTTT. Protein product: CASSHRTGVTEAFF.

This clonotype was counted ten times or more. This chain links TRBV28 with TRBJ1-2; D ambiguous. Trimming took off 10 bases at V and 7 bases at J, with 19 bases between the two ends. The CDR3 loop spans 13 amino acids. Germline V gene data show CDR1 as MDHEN and CDR2 as SYDVKM. This CDR3 reads CATKEASYGGYTF. CDR3 in DNA: TGTGCCACCAAGGAGGCATCTTATGGTGGCTACACCTTC.

This clonotype was seen ten or more times. This chain connects TRBV27 to TRBJ2-7; 10 nucleotides match TRBD1. The CDR3 runs to 16 residues. From germline, CDR1 is MNHEY and CDR2 SMNVEV (reference sequence). Unmatched junction bases numbered 7, after V lost 5 bases and J lost 0 bases. The CDR3 nucleotides read TGTGCCAGCAGTGCGACAGGGGGCCTAGACTCCTACGAGCAGTACTTC. Translation: CASSATGGLDSYEQYF.